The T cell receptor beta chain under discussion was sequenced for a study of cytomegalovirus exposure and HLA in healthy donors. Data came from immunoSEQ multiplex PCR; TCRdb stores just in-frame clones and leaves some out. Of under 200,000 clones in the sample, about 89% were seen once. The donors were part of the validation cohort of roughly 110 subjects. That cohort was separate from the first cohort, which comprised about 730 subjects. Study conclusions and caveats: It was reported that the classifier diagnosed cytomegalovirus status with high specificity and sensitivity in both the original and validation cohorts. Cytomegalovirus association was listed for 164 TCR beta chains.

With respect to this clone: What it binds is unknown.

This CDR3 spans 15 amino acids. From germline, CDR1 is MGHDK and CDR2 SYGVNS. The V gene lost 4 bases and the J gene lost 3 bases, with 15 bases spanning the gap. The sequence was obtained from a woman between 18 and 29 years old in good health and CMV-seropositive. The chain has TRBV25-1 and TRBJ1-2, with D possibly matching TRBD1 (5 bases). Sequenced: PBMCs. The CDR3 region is CASSGGTSSYYGYTF. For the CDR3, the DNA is TGTGCCAGCAGTGGAGGGACTTCGAGTTACTATGGCTACACCTTC.